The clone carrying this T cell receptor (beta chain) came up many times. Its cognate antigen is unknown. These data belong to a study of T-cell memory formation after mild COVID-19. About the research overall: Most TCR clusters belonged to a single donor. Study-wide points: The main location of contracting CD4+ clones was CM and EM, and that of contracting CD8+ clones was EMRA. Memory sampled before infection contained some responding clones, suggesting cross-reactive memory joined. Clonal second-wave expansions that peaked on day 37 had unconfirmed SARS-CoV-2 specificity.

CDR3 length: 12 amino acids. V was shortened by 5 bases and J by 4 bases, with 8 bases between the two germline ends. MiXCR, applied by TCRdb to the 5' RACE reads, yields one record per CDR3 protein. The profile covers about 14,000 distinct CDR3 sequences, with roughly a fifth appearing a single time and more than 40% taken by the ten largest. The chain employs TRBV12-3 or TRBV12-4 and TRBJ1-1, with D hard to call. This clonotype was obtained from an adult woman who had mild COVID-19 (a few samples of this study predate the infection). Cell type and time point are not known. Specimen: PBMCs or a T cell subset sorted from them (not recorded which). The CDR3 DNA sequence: TGTGCCAGCAGTCCAGGCGGCACTGAAGCTTTCTTT. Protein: CASSPGGTEAFF.